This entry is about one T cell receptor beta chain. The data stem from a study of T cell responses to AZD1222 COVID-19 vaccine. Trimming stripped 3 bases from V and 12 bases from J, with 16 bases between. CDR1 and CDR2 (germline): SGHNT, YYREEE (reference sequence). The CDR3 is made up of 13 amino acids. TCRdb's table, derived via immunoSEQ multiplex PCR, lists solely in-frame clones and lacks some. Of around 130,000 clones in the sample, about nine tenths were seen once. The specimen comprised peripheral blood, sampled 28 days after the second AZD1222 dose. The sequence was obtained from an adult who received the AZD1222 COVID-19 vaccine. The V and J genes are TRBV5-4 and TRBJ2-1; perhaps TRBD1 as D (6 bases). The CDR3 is CASSSRDTQGQFF. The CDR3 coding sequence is TGTGCCAGCAGCTCACGGGACACCCAGGGGCAGTTCTTC. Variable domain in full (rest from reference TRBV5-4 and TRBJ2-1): ETGVTQSPTHLIKTRGQQVTLRCSSQSGHNTVSWYQQALGQGPQFIFQYYREEENGRGNFPPRFSGLQFPNYSSELNVNALELDDSALYLCASSSRDTQGQFFGPGTRLTVL.